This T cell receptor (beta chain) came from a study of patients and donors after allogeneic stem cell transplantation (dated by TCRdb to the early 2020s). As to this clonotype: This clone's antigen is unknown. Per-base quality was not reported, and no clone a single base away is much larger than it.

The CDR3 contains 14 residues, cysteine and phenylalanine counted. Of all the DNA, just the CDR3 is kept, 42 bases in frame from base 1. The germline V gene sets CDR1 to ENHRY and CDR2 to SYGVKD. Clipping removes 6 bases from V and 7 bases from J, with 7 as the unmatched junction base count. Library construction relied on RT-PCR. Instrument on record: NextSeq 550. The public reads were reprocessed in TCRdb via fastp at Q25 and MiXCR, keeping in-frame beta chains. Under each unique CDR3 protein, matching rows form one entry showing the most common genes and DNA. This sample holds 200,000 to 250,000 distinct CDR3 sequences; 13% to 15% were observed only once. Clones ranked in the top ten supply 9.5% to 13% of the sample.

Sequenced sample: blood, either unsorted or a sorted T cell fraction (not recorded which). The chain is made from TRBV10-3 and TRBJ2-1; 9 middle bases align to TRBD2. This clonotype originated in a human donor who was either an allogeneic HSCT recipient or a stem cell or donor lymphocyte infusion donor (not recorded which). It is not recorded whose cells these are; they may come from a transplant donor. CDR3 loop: CAIREAGGGNEQFF. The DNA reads TGTGCCATCAGGGAAGCGGGAGGTGGGAATGAGCAGTTCTTC.